This T cell receptor beta chain comes out of a study of blood T cell repertoires in COVID-19. Turning to the study itself: PBMCs, B-cell-depleted T cells, or T cells provided the cDNA or gDNA that made up the material.

The method was immunoSEQ multiplex PCR; TCRdb's version includes in-frame clones alone and lacks a portion of them. Here the sample spans some 520,000 clones, roughly 87% being singletons. With 1 base removed from V and 7 bases from J, the gap between germline ends came to 13 bases. Germline lookup yields CDR1 SGHTA and CDR2 FQGNSA. The CDR3 runs 15 residues. This chain connects TRBV7-2 to TRBJ1-4, with a tentative D call TRBD1 (6 bases). This TCR was recovered from a man aged 18 to 29 with COVID-19, enrolled during active disease. The sample taken for sequencing was peripheral blood. For the CDR3, the DNA is TGTGCCAGCAGCTTAGGGGGGCAGGGTGGTGAAAAACTGTTTTTT. Encoded protein: CASSLGGQGGEKLFF.